This T cell receptor (beta chain) was identified in a study of T cells in localized non-small cell lung cancer. A word on this clone: Its cognate antigen is unknown.

Findings of the study overall: There was higher T cell clonality in uninvolved adjacent lung than in tumor, and it was highest there. Detection in adjacent lung was observed for a median around 55 of the top 100 tumor clones. Heterogeneity stays possible, as sequencing covered only one tumor region.

Germline CDR1 is KGHSH and CDR2 is LQKENI. This CDR3 has 15 amino acids. V lost 3 bases and J lost 0; bases outside the gene matches: 4. Sequencing was performed with immunoSEQ multiplex PCR; in TCRdb, only in-frame clones are kept and a portion is missing. The data show under 1,200 clones, roughly 25% seen once. The sequenced sample was lung tumor tissue, obtained before any cancer treatment. This clonotype was obtained from a male donor at least 60 years old with stage III squamous cell lung carcinoma. The chain joins TRBV18 to TRBJ1-2, with TRBD1 matching 7 bases. The CDR3 DNA reads as TGTGCCAGCTCACCTCTGGACAGGACTAACTATGGCTACACCTTC. This sequence encodes CASSPLDRTNYGYTF.